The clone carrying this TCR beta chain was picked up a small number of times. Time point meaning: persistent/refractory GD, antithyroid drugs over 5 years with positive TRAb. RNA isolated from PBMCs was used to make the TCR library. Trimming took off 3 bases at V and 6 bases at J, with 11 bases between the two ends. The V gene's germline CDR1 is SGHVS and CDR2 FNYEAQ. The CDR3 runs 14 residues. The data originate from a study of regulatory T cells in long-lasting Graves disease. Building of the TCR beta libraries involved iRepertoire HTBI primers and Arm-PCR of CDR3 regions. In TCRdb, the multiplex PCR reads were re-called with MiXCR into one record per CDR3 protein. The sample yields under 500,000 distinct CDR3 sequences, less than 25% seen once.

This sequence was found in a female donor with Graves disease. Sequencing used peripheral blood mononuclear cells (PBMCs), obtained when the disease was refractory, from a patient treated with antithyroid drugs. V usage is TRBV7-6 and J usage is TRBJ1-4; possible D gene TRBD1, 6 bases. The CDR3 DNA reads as TGTGCCAGCAGCTTGGGGGGGGCACATGAAAAACTGTTTTTT. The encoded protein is CASSLGGAHEKLFF.